This TCR beta chain came from a study of vaccination and CD4 T cells after COVID-19. Study at large: Researchers treated control cultures with a CEFX pool, an HIV-1 Nef pool, or no peptide.

Cultured CD4+ T cell DNA underwent sequencing with the Oncomine TCR Beta short-read assay. The source of extracted genomic DNA was cultured CD4+ T cells. TCRdb analysed the PCR reads with MiXCR anew, one entry per CDR3 protein. The table has thousands of distinct CDR3 sequences, approximately 35% seen once; the top ten hold approximately 20%. Of note for this clonotype: Its antigen is not identified.

The treatment: roughly 11-day PBMC culture with coronavirus spike peptide pools or control peptides (ViraFEST assay). CD4+ T cells of the unexposed donor were collected before the COVID-19 pandemic (2011-2018). ViraFEST sequenced TCRs after peptide-pool expansion of antigen-specific T cells. Fewer than 2.5 million PBMCs went into each well for culture with around 10 IU/ml IL-2 and roughly 9 ug/ml peptide pools. The sample taken for sequencing was CD4+ T cells from blood, cultured in vitro. This receptor was taken from a human donor in good health.

CDR3 sequence (DNA): TGCGCCAGCAGCCAAGGGGCGGCGGGAGGTACCTACGAGCAGTACTTC. Translating gives CASSQGAAGGTYEQYF. The rearrangement uses TRBV4-3 and TRBJ2-7, with 8 bases matching TRBD2. Germline-derived CDR1 and CDR2 are LGHNA and YSLEER. V shed 1 base, J shed 2 bases, and the junction held 7 bases outside the gene matches. There are 16 residues in the CDR3.